Reported below is one T cell receptor beta chain. The sample comes from a study of blood T cell repertoires in COVID-19. Study-level background: Some COVID-19 samples were acute and others convalescent; all came from the United States, Italy and Spain. PBMCs, B-cell-depleted T cells, or T cells provided the cDNA or gDNA that made up the material.

V dropped 11 bases and J dropped 9 bases, with 14 bases sitting between them. CDR3 length equals 11 residues. Germline V gene lookup returns CDR1 SGHVS and CDR2 FNYEAQ. TCRdb's table, derived via immunoSEQ multiplex PCR, lists solely in-frame clones and lacks some. The table lists fewer than 50,000 clones, 65% to 80% of them singletons, with roughly 27% in the top ten. Sequenced material: peripheral blood. The sequence derives from a man aged 65 to 79 with acute or convalescent COVID-19. V gene TRBV7-6 combines with J gene TRBJ2-1, with TRBD1 as a possible D gene (5 bases). CDR3: CASRGQGEQFF. The CDR3 DNA reads as TGTGCCTCCCGAGGACAAGGTGAGCAGTTCTTC. Full variable domain (missing parts from reference TRBV7-6 and TRBJ2-1): GAGVSQSPRYKVTKRGQDVALRCDPISGHVSLYWYRQALGQGPEFLTYFNYEAQQDKSGLPNDRFSAERPEGSISTLTIQRTEQRDSAMYRCASRGQGEQFFGPGTRLTVL.